Shown below are 8 T cell receptor beta chains from a single sample sequenced in a study of T cells after posttransplantation cyclophosphamide. Using immunoSEQ multiplex PCR, the repertoire was profiled, and TCRdb retains in-frame clones only, with some absent. The table records roughly 13,000 clones, about four fifths of them present only once. Sequencing used memory CD4+ T cells sorted from PBMCs. Receptors were obtained from a man between 50 and 59 years old.

The chain employs TRBV19 and TRBJ1-1, with D uncertain. The CDR3 is 16 residues long. Germline CDR1 reads LNHDA; CDR2 reads SQIVND (reference sequence). Trimming left V 6 bases short and J 1 base short, with 18 bases between. The CDR3: CASSRRSRQENTEAFF. CDR3 sequence (DNA): TGTGCCAGTAGCCGACGGAGTAGGCAAGAGAACACTGAAGCTTTCTTT.

The V and J genes are TRBV19 and TRBJ1-2; D not resolved. CDR1 is LNHDA, CDR2 SQIVND, per germline (reference sequence). V gave up 6 bases and J gave up 8 bases, with 16 bases separating them. The CDR3 is made up of 13 amino acids. CDR3 coding DNA: TGTGCCAGTAGAACGCAGTTTCTGCGGGGCTACACCTTC. Its protein product is CASRTQFLRGYTF.

This chain uses TRBV30 with TRBJ2-7; TRBD2 aligns across 9 bases. V was pared by 6 bases and J by 4 bases, with 10 bases of the junction left unmatched. The V gene's germline CDR1 is GTSNPN and CDR2 SVGIG (reference sequence). CDR3 size: 14 residues. CDR3 region: CACHSGRNGYEQYF. For the CDR3, the DNA is TGTGCCTGCCATAGCGGGAGAAACGGGTACGAGCAGTACTTC.

J is TRBJ2-2 and V is TRBV11-3; the match to TRBD1 covers 10 bases. The CDR3 covers 18 residues. Trimming removed 1 base from V and 3 bases from J; junction bases left unmatched: 8. CDR1 SGHNT and CDR2 YENEEA come from the germline V gene. DNA of the CDR3: TGTGCCAGCAGCTTAGGGTGGGGACAGGGGATCGACACCGGGGAGCTGTTTTTT. Its protein product is CASSLGWGQGIDTGELFF.

The chain joins TRBV6-1 to TRBJ2-7, with D unresolved. The CDR3 is 12 amino acids. CDR1 and CDR2 (germline): MNHNS, SASEGT. Trimming left V 1 base short and J 3 bases short, with 4 bases between. The CDR3 sequence is CASSEVGYEQYF. The CDR3 DNA reads as TGTGCCAGCAGTGAAGTCGGCTACGAGCAGTACTTC.

The V and J genes are TRBV12-5 and TRBJ1-6; TRBD1 matches at 7 bases. The length of the CDR3 is 16 residues. The V segment lost 6 bases and the J segment 0 bases; nucleotides outside the gene matches: 5. CDR1 is LGHNT, CDR2 FRNRAP, per germline. CDR3 DNA: TGTGCTAGTGGCGCCAGGACAGGCTCCTATAATTCACCCCTCCACTTT. Its translation: CASGARTGSYNSPLHF.

V usage is TRBV2 and J usage is TRBJ1-1; D is uncertain. The CDR3 has 13 residues. CDR1 is SNHLY, CDR2 FYNNEI, per germline. Trimming pared 8 bases from V and 1 base from J, leaving 11 bases between. As DNA, the CDR3 is TGTGCCAGCGAGTCGGCGGGGAACACTGAAGCTTTCTTT. Translation: CASESAGNTEAFF.

This chain connects TRBV19 to TRBJ2-1, with a tentative D call TRBD2 (5 bases). Germline-derived CDR1 and CDR2 are LNHDA and SQIVND (reference sequence). CDR3 length: 13 residues. The germline V and J ends were trimmed by 5 bases and 7 bases, with 12 bases remaining between them. CDR3 nucleotide sequence: TGTGCCAGTAGTTTCCTCTGGGAGAATGAGCAGTTCTTC. Its translation is CASSFLWENEQFF.